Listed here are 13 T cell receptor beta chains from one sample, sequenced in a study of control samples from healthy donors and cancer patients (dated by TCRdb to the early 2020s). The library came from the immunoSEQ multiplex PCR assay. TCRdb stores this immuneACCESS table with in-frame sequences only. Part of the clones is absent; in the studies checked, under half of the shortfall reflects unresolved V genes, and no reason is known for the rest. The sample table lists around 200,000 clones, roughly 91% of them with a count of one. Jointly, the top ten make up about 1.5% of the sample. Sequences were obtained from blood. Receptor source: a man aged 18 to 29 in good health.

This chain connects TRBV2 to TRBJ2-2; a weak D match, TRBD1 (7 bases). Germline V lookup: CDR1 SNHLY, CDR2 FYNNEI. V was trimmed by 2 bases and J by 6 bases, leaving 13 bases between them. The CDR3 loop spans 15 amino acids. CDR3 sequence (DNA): TGTGCCAGCAGTGAACGGCAGGGGGGATCCGGGGAGCTGTTTTTT. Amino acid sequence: CASSERQGGSGELFF.

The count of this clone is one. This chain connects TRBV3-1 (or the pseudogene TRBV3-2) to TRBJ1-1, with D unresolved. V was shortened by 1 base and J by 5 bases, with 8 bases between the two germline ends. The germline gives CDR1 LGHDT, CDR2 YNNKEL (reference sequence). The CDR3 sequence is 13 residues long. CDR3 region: CASSQVRDTEAFF. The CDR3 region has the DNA TGTGCCAGCAGCCAAGTACGCGATACTGAAGCTTTCTTT.

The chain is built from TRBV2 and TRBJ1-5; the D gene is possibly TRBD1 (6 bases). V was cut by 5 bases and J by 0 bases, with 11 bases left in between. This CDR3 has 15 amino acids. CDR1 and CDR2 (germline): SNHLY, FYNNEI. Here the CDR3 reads CASSHQGSSNQPQHF. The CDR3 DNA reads TGTGCCAGCAGTCATCAGGGGAGTAGCAATCAGCCCCAGCATTTT.

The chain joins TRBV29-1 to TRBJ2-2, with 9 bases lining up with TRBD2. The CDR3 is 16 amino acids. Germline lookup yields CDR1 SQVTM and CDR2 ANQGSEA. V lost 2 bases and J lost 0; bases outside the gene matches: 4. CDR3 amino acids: CSVEILAGANTGELFF. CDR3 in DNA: TGCAGCGTTGAAATCTTAGCGGGGGCGAACACCGGGGAGCTGTTTTTT.

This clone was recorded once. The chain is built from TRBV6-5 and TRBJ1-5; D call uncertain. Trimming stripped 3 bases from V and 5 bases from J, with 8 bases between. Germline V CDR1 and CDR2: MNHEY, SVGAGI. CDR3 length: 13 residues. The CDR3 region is CASSYTGDQPQHF. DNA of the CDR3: TGTGCCAGCAGTTATACGGGTGATCAGCCCCAGCATTTT.

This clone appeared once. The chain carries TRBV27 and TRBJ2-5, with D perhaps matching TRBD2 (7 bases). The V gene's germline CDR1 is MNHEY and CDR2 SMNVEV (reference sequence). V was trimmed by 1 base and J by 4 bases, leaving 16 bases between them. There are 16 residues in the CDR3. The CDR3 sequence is CASSLLPGGPPETQYF. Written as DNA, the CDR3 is TGTGCCAGCAGTTTATTGCCGGGGGGCCCCCCAGAGACCCAGTACTTC.

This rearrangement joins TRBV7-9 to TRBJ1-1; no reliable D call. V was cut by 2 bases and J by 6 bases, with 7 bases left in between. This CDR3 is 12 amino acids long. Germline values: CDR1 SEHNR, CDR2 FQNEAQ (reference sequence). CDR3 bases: TGTGCCAGCAGCTTACCAGTCCCTGAAGCTTTCTTT. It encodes CASSLPVPEAFF.

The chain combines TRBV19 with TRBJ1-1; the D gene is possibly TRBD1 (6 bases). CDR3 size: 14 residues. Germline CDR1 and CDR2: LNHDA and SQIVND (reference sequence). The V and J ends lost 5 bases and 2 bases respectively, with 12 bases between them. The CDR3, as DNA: TGTGCCAGTAGTCCCCCGGGACAAAACACTGAAGCTTTCTTT. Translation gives CASSPPGQNTEAFF.

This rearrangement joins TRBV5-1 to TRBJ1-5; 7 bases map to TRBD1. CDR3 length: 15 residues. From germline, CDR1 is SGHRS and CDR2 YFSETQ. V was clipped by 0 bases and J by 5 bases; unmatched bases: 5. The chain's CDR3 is CASSLGGGDDQPQHF. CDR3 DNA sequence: TGCGCCAGCAGCTTGGGAGGGGGCGACGATCAGCCCCAGCATTTT. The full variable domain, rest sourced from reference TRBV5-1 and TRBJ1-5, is KAGVTQTPRYLIKTRGQQVTLSCSPISGHRSVSWYQQTPGQGLQFLFEYFSETQRNKGNFPGRFSGRQFSNSRSEMNVSTLELGDSALYLCASSLGGGDDQPQHFGDGTRLSIL.

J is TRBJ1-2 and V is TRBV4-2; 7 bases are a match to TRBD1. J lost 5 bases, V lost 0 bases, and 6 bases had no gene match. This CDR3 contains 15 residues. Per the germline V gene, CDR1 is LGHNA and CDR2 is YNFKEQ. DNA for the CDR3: TGTGCCAGCAGCCAAGATGCGACAGGGACTTATGGCTACACCTTC. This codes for CASSQDATGTYGYTF.

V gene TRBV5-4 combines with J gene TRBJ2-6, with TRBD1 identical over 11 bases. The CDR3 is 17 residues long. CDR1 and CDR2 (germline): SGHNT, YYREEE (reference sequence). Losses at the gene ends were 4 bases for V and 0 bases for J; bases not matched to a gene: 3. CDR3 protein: CASSPGTGGSGANVLTF. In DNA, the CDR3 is TGTGCCAGCAGCCCCGGGACAGGGGGCTCTGGGGCCAACGTCCTGACTTTC.

CDR3 bases: TGTGCCAGCAGCTTAGTGCAGGGAACCTCCTATGGCTACACCTTC. Its protein product is CASSLVQGTSYGYTF. The chain uses TRBV11-3 and TRBJ1-2, with D possibly matching TRBD1 (5 bases). CDR1 is SGHNT and CDR2 is YENEEA in the germline V gene. This CDR3 is built from 15 residues. V lost 1 base to trimming and J lost 4 bases, with 13 bases between them.

The CDR3 nucleotides are TGCGCCAGCAGCTTGCTTGGACATACGCAGTATTTT. It specifies CASSLLGHTQYF. The rearrangement links TRBV5-1 to TRBJ2-3; D is ambiguous. The CDR3 loop spans 12 amino acids. The V gene lost 1 base and the J gene lost 7 bases, with 7 bases spanning the gap. Germline CDR1 is SGHRS and CDR2 is YFSETQ.